The 22 T cell receptor beta chains in this list originate from one sample, sequenced in a study of blood T cell repertoires in COVID-19. The data were produced by immunoSEQ multiplex PCR, yet TCRdb's version contains in-frame clones alone and is incomplete. The table records around 150,000 clones, just under 85% of them present only once. The sample comprised PBMCs or T cells enriched from blood (not recorded which). All receptors come from a woman aged 40 to 49 who had recovered from COVID-19.

The chain links TRBV7-9 to TRBJ2-6; the match to TRBD1 covers 9 bases. The CDR3 is 17 residues long. Germline V gene data show CDR1 as SEHNR and CDR2 as FQNEAQ (reference sequence). The trim removed 6 bases at V and 1 base at J, leaving 7 bases unmatched. The CDR3 bases are TGTGCCAGCAGGGGACAGGGACGCCTTTCTGGGGCCAACGTCCTGACTTTC. Amino acids: CASRGQGRLSGANVLTF.

This chain connects TRBV7-3 to TRBJ2-1, with 15 bases matching TRBD2. The trim removed 5 bases at V and 7 bases at J, leaving 6 bases unmatched. Germline CDR1 SGHTA, CDR2 FQGTGA. The CDR3 sequence is 16 residues long. The CDR3 DNA reads as TGTGCCAGCAGCCCGTGGACTAGCGGGAGGGAAAATGAGCAGTTCTTC. Its protein is CASSPWTSGRENEQFF.

V gene TRBV21-1 combines with J gene TRBJ2-5; TRBD1 is the table's D call and was not checked against the DNA. TRBV21-1 corresponds to a pseudogene. The CDR3 extends over 16 amino acids. CDR3 nucleotide sequence: TGTGCCAGCAGCAAAGCGGCGGCCAGGGGAGAAGAGACCCAGTACTTC. This codes for CASSKAAARGEETQYF.

This clone was picked up one time. One junction end disagrees with the germline gene, perhaps due to a read error. The chain links TRBV5-1 to TRBJ2-7; D may be TRBD1 (6 bases). Germline assignment: CDR1 SGHRS and CDR2 YFSETQ. The CDR3 is made up of 15 amino acids. CDR3 nucleotide sequence: TGCGCCAGCAGTTTGGGGGCAGGGTCGACCTACGAGCAGTACTTC. It specifies CASSLGAGSTYEQYF.

The rearrangement uses TRBV7-2 and TRBJ2-1; no clear D gene. V shed 3 bases and J shed 6 bases, with 24 bases lying between them. Germline values: CDR1 SGHTA, CDR2 FQGNSA. This CDR3 has 18 residues. CDR3 nucleotide sequence: TGTGCCAGCAGCTTGAACCTCTTTGGGCCCGACCCTTTCAATGAGCAGTTCTTC. It is translated as CASSLNLFGPDPFNEQFF. The whole variable domain, remainder taken from reference TRBV7-2 and TRBJ2-1, is GAGVSQSPSNKVTEKGKDVELRCDPISGHTALYWYRQSLGQGLEFLIYFQGNSAPDKSGLPSDRFSAERTGGSVSTLTIQRTQQEDSAVYLCASSLNLFGPDPFNEQFFGPGTRLTVL.

The rearrangement joins TRBV5-1 to TRBJ1-3, with a tentative D call TRBD1 (6 bases). The germline gives CDR1 SGHRS, CDR2 YFSETQ. CDR3 length: 16 amino acids. V was clipped by 5 bases and J by 0 bases, with 15 bases between them. The DNA of the CDR3 is TGCGCCAGCAGTCCTACCCCACAGGGCTCTGGAAACACCATATATTTT. It codes for CASSPTPQGSGNTIYF.

The chain is built from TRBV19 and TRBJ1-6; 9 nucleotides match TRBD1. The germline V gene has CDR1 LNHDA and CDR2 SQIVND (reference sequence). There are 16 residues in the CDR3. With V trimmed by 1 base and J by 10 bases, 8 bases remained unmatched. The CDR3 nucleotides are TGTGCCAGTAGTATAGTCCCGGACAGGGGTCAATCACCCCTCCACTTT. This encodes CASSIVPDRGQSPLHF.

The V call is TRBV2, the J call TRBJ2-7; D might be TRBD2 (6 bases). The CDR3 contains 14 residues. V lost 6 bases and J 3 bases, leaving 15 bases between the germline ends. CDR1 and CDR2 (germline): SNHLY, FYNNEI. CDR3 amino acids: CASREGRANYEQYF. The DNA of the CDR3 is TGTGCCAGCAGGGAGGGCAGAGCCAACTACGAGCAGTACTTC.

This chain connects TRBV6-2 or TRBV6-3 to TRBJ1-4; 10 positions match TRBD1. Germline loops: CDR1 MNHEY, CDR2 SVGEGT. The CDR3 has 16 residues. The V segment lost 1 base and the J segment 6 bases; nucleotides outside the gene matches: 5. CDR3 nucleotide sequence: TGTGCCAGCAGTTACTACTCAGGGACAGGGGATGAAAAACTGTTTTTT. As protein: CASSYYSGTGDEKLFF.

The V call is TRBV9, the J call TRBJ2-1; TRBD2 matches 9 bases. Trimming cost V 1 base and J 9 bases; bases outside gene matches: 8. Germline lookup yields CDR1 SGDLS and CDR2 YYNGEE. This CDR3 has 15 amino acids. This CDR3 is CASSVSGGREGEQFF. In DNA, the CDR3 is TGTGCCAGCAGCGTATCTGGCGGGAGGGAAGGTGAGCAGTTCTTC.

The chain combines TRBV3-1 (or the pseudogene TRBV3-2) with TRBJ2-3; TRBD1 matches 10 bases. V dropped 4 bases and J dropped 6; count of bases not matched to a gene: 4. The CDR3 totals 14 residues. Germline lookup yields CDR1 LGHDT and CDR2 YNNKEL (reference sequence). CDR3 nucleotides: TGTGCCAGCAGCCCCCGACAGGGGGCGGATACGCAGTATTTT. Translating it yields CASSPRQGADTQYF.

The chain links TRBV2 to TRBJ1-1; TRBD1 matches 7 bases. V lost 3 bases, J lost 0 bases, and 7 bases stayed unmatched. Germline-derived CDR1 and CDR2 are SNHLY and FYNNEI. This CDR3 has 16 residues. The CDR3 spells CASSDQDRNMNTEAFF. The CDR3 DNA is TGTGCCAGCAGTGACCAGGACAGGAACATGAACACTGAAGCTTTCTTT.

The gene calls are TRBV30 and TRBJ2-7; 9 bases match TRBD1. The CDR3 extends over 15 amino acids. In germline, CDR1 is GTSNPN, CDR2 SVGIG (reference sequence). The trim removed 2 bases at V and 5 bases at J, leaving 10 bases unmatched. The CDR3 DNA reads TGTGCCTGGAGTCACGGGGGACAGGGAAGGGACGAGCAGTACTTC. It codes for CAWSHGGQGRDEQYF.

The V and J genes are TRBV19 and TRBJ1-3; 8 bases map to TRBD1. V lost 5 bases, J lost 2 bases, and 2 bases stayed unmatched. In germline, CDR1 is LNHDA, CDR2 SQIVND (reference sequence). The CDR3 loop spans 14 amino acids. The CDR3 DNA is TGTGCCAGTAGTCCGACAGGGGCTGGAAACACCATATATTTT. This translates into CASSPTGAGNTIYF.

This chain joins TRBV10-2 and TRBJ2-7, with a weak D call TRBD1 (6 bases). The V gene's germline CDR1 is WSHSY and CDR2 SAAADI. V was clipped by 6 bases and J by 4 bases, with 10 bases between them. The CDR3 spans 12 residues. CDR3 DNA: TGCGCCAGCAGCTCACAGGGTTACGAGCAGTACTTC. It encodes CASSSQGYEQYF.

The V gene is TRBV7-9, the J gene TRBJ1-1, with D unclear. V shed 2 bases and J shed 7 bases, with 14 bases lying between them. The CDR3 is 14 residues long. Germline CDR1 is SEHNR and CDR2 is FQNEAQ (reference sequence). The CDR3 region is CASSLSAVADEAFF. In nucleotides, the CDR3 is TGTGCCAGCAGCTTATCAGCGGTGGCAGATGAAGCTTTCTTT.

V gene TRBV24-1 combines with J gene TRBJ2-2, with TRBD2 as a possible D gene (6 bases). Between the trimmed V and J ends, which lost 0 bases and 5 bases, there was a span of 12 bases. Germline V gene lookup returns CDR1 KGHDR and CDR2 SFDVKD. This CDR3 contains 16 residues. The CDR3 is CATSDLGGLGTGELFF. The CDR3 DNA is TGTGCCACCAGTGATTTGGGAGGGCTGGGAACCGGGGAGCTGTTTTTT.

The chain couples TRBV27 to TRBJ2-1, with TRBD1 identical over 7 bases. This CDR3 region has 17 residues. With V trimmed by 6 bases and J by 3 bases, 14 bases remained unmatched. Germline assignment: CDR1 MNHEY and CDR2 SMNVEV (reference sequence). As DNA, the CDR3 is TGTGCCAGCAGCCGCCCCGGGACAGAAAGTTTCTACAATGAGCAGTTCTTC. It is translated as CASSRPGTESFYNEQFF.

This clone appeared once. CDR3 coding DNA: TGTGCCAGCTGGAGCTCTGGAAACACCATATATTTT. It specifies CASWSSGNTIYF. The chain employs TRBV28 and TRBJ1-3; D remains ambiguous. Germline CDR1 and CDR2: MDHEN and SYDVKM. V lost 8 bases to trimming and J lost 0 bases, with 5 bases between them. CDR3 length: 12 residues.

This clone was picked up one time. The chain links TRBV5-6 to TRBJ2-5; 9 bases match TRBD2. J was trimmed by 6 bases and V by 7 bases; bases with no gene match: 10. Germline values: CDR1 SGHDT, CDR2 YYEEEE. The CDR3 consists of 14 residues. CDR3 amino acids: CASQRGLAGQTQYF. The DNA of the CDR3 is TGTGCCAGCCAGAGGGGGCTAGCGGGGCAGACCCAGTACTTC.

V gene TRBV18 combines with J gene TRBJ1-1; a possible D gene is TRBD1 (5 bases). Germline V gives CDR1 KGHSH, CDR2 LQKENI. The CDR3 has 13 amino acids. V lost 4 bases and J 5 bases, leaving 11 bases between the germline ends. CDR3 protein: CASSLGGGTEAFF. The DNA for the CDR3 is TGTGCCAGCTCACTCGGGGGGGGAACTGAAGCTTTCTTT.

V and J are TRBV5-4 and TRBJ2-1, with 8 bases fitting TRBD1. V lost 0 bases to trimming and J lost 5 bases; unmatched junction nucleotides: 4. The CDR3 totals 15 residues. Per germline, CDR1 SGHNT and CDR2 YYREEE (reference sequence). The CDR3 nucleotides are TGTGCCAGCAGCTTGGGGGGACAGGCCAACAATGAGCAGTTCTTC. It is translated as CASSLGGQANNEQFF.